These 26 T cell receptor beta chains were all obtained from the same sample, sequenced in a study of identical twins. Each CDR3 protein gets one entry after TCRdb re-called the 5' RACE reads with MiXCR. This sample yields over 200,000 distinct CDR3 sequences, of which 6.5% are seen a single time; 13% to 15% belongs to the top ten. The sample also formed part of further work on T cells expressing NK-cell markers.

The sequencing sample was made of CD8+ T cells sorted from blood. All receptors derive from a woman aged 18-29 years in good health.

In this sample, this clonotype turned up a few times. The V gene is TRBV29-1, the J gene TRBJ1-1, with a tentative D call TRBD1 (6 bases). V shed 6 bases and J shed 6 bases, with 11 bases lying between them. The CDR3 is 11 residues long. Germline CDR1 reads SQVTM; CDR2 reads ANQGSEA. DNA of the CDR3: TGCAGCGTACTTACAGGGCCTGAAGCTTTCTTT. Translating gives CSVLTGPEAFF. The full variable domain, its missing parts supplied by reference TRBV29-1 and TRBJ1-1, is SAVISQKPSRDICQRGTSLTIQCQVDSQVTMMFWYRQQPGQSLTLIATANQGSEATYESGFVIDKFPISRPNLTFSTLTVSNMSPEDSSIYLCSVLTGPEAFFGQGTRLTVV.

This clonotype occurred many times. The chain employs TRBV4-3 and TRBJ2-1; perhaps TRBD2 as D (6 bases). The germline V gene encodes CDR1 LGHNA and CDR2 YSLEER. The V gene lost 4 bases and the J gene lost 5 bases, with 18 bases spanning the gap. The CDR3 spans 16 residues. CDR3 sequence reads: CASSPLWREPNNEQFF. The CDR3 DNA follows: TGCGCCAGCAGCCCACTATGGAGGGAGCCTAACAATGAGCAGTTCTTC.

This clonotype came up many times. In DNA form, the CDR3 reads TGCAGTGCTAGAGGGACCAGGGACGTGTACGAGCAGTACTTC. This gives the protein CSARGTRDVYEQYF. J is TRBJ2-7 and V is TRBV20-1; D tentatively reads TRBD1 or TRBD2 (5 bases each). CDR3 length: 14 amino acids. Germline V gene data show CDR1 as DFQATT and CDR2 as SNEGSKA (reference sequence). V shed 1 base and J shed 4 bases, with 14 bases lying between them.

This clonotype has ten or more counts. V gene TRBV7-9 combines with J gene TRBJ1-5; D possibly corresponds to TRBD1 (5 bases). CDR1 is SEHNR, CDR2 FQNEAQ, per germline (reference sequence). Trimming removed 5 bases from V and 0 bases from J, with 11 bases in between. The CDR3 is 15 amino acids. The DNA of the CDR3 is TGTGCCAGCAGCCCGGGGGAGCATAGCAATCAGCCCCAGCATTTT. Protein: CASSPGEHSNQPQHF.

This clonotype was counted between two and nine times. This rearrangement joins TRBV12-3 or TRBV12-4 to TRBJ2-7; D is possibly TRBD1 or TRBD2 (7 bases each). The CDR3 extends over 14 amino acids. V was trimmed by 5 bases and J by 5 bases, leaving 16 bases between them. CDR3 amino acids: CASSLSTGRDEQYF. CDR3 DNA sequence: TGTGCCAGCAGTCTCTCGACAGGGAGGGACGAGCAGTACTTC.

The rearrangement uses TRBV7-2 and TRBJ1-3; the D is unclear. CDR1 is SGHTA and CDR2 is FQGNSA in the germline V gene. V shed 5 bases and J shed 5 bases, with 13 bases lying between them. The CDR3 spans 14 residues. In DNA form, the CDR3 reads TGTGCCAGCAGCGGAAGGCGAGGGAGAAACACCATATATTTT. Its protein product is CASSGRRGRNTIYF.

The chain couples TRBV27 to TRBJ1-2, with D unclear. The CDR3 runs 12 residues. V lost 8 bases, J lost 8 bases, and 15 bases lay in between. Germline CDR1 MNHEY, CDR2 SMNVEV (reference sequence). The CDR3 DNA reads as TGTGCCAGCTTTAAACACCCTCGAGGCTACACCTTC. Protein product: CASFKHPRGYTF.

This chain uses TRBV7-9 with TRBJ1-2; tentatively, D is TRBD1 (5 bases). V dropped 6 bases and J dropped 5 bases, with 19 bases sitting between them. This CDR3 has 15 residues. Germline V CDR1 and CDR2: SEHNR, FQNEAQ (reference sequence). This CDR3 reads CASRRDRYHRYGYTF. CDR3 nucleotide sequence: TGTGCCAGCAGACGGGACCGATACCACAGATATGGCTACACCTTC.

The chain employs TRBV12-3 or TRBV12-4 and TRBJ2-3; 12 bases line up with TRBD2. This CDR3 contains 17 residues. The V and J ends lost 6 bases and 1 base, in that order; junction bases with no gene match: 8. As DNA, the CDR3 is TGTGCCAGCAGCCTACTAGCGGGGGGCTCCCGCACAGATACGCAGTATTTT. Translating it yields CASSLLAGGSRTDTQYF.

This clonotype has more than one count but fewer than ten. V and J are TRBV4-2 and TRBJ2-7; no clear D gene. The CDR3 contains 14 residues. The V and J ends lost 4 bases and 2 bases respectively, with 12 bases between them. CDR1 and CDR2 from the germline V gene are LGHNA and YNFKEQ. CDR3 bases: TGTGCCAGCAGCCTACCAGACCGTCCCTACGAGCAGTACTTC. Its translation: CASSLPDRPYEQYF.

The V and J genes are TRBV3-1 and TRBJ1-2; D is unclear. The CDR3 runs 14 residues. Trimming left V 1 base short and J 1 base short, with 7 bases between. The V gene's germline CDR1 is LGHDT and CDR2 YNNKEL (reference sequence). The DNA for the CDR3 is TGTGCCAGCAGCCAAGGTCTGGGTAACTATGGCTACACCTTC. This gives the protein CASSQGLGNYGYTF.

This clonotype was observed many times. J is TRBJ1-3 and V is TRBV12-3 or TRBV12-4; D uncertain. V dropped 6 bases and J dropped 7 bases, with 7 bases sitting between them. The CDR3 length is 11 residues. DNA of the CDR3: TGTGCCAGCAGCCCCGACAACACCATATATTTT. This sequence encodes CASSPDNTIYF.

This clonotype was picked up many times. The chain uses TRBV12-3 or TRBV12-4 and TRBJ2-1; 7 bases align to TRBD2. The CDR3 has 15 residues. With V trimmed by 3 bases and J by 2 bases, 4 bases remained unmatched. The CDR3 DNA reads TGTGCCAGCAGTTTTGGGGGAGGGACCTACAATGAGCAGTTCTTC. Its translation is CASSFGGGTYNEQFF.

This chain uses TRBV11-2 with TRBJ2-1, with 11 bases identical to TRBD1. Germline CDR1 is SGHAT and CDR2 is FQNNGV. The V gene end was trimmed by 5 bases and the J gene end by 8 bases; junction bases not matched to a gene: 8. The CDR3 extends over 15 amino acids. Here the CDR3 reads CASSTAGTGGDEQFF. The CDR3 DNA reads TGTGCCAGCAGCACCGCCGGGACAGGGGGGGATGAGCAGTTCTTC.

V and J are TRBV7-9 and TRBJ2-4; D might be TRBD1 (5 bases). V was trimmed by 5 bases and J by 15 bases, leaving 14 bases between them. CDR3 size: 11 residues. Germline lookup yields CDR1 SEHNR and CDR2 FQNEAQ (reference sequence). The CDR3 reads CASSEQGEPYF. The DNA for the CDR3 is TGTGCCAGCAGCGAGCAGGGTGAACCGTACTTC.

This clonotype has just a few counts. V gene TRBV20-1 combines with J gene TRBJ2-6; 7 bases fit TRBD1. The length of the CDR3 is 18 residues. The germline V gene encodes CDR1 DFQATT and CDR2 SNEGSKA (reference sequence). With V trimmed by 6 bases and J by 0 bases, 14 bases remained unmatched. The CDR3 nucleotides read TGCAGTGCCGTGTTCTCGGACAGGCTAAGCTCTGGGGCCAACGTCCTGACTTTC. It is translated as CSAVFSDRLSSGANVLTF.

This chain connects TRBV9 to TRBJ1-2; perhaps TRBD1 as D (6 bases). V dropped 3 bases and J dropped 4 bases, with 10 bases sitting between them. This CDR3 has 13 residues. The germline V gene encodes CDR1 SGDLS and CDR2 YYNGEE. The CDR3: CASSGGDTYGYTF. As DNA, the CDR3 is TGTGCCAGCAGCGGGGGGGACACCTATGGCTACACCTTC.

The chain has TRBV18 and TRBJ2-5; 9 bases are a match to TRBD2. The V gene end was trimmed by 3 bases and the J gene end by 5 bases; junction bases not matched to a gene: 7. The CDR3 is 15 amino acids. CDR1 KGHSH and CDR2 LQKENI come from the germline V gene. CDR3 in amino acids: CASSPAGGLAETQYF. The CDR3 DNA is TGTGCCAGCTCACCGGCGGGAGGGTTGGCGGAGACCCAGTACTTC.

This clonotype was detected ten times or more. The chain employs TRBV12-3 or TRBV12-4 and TRBJ2-3, with no clear D. This CDR3 spans 15 amino acids. Trimming left V 7 bases short and J 4 bases short, with 18 bases between. CDR3 nucleotide sequence: TGTGCCAGCACCAAAACACCGTTGTATCCAGATACGCAGTATTTT. Translation gives CASTKTPLYPDTQYF.

This clonotype has ten or more counts. For the CDR3, the DNA is TGTGCCAGCAGCCCTTATAGCGACGAGCAGTTCTTC. As protein: CASSPYSDEQFF. V and J are TRBV11-2 and TRBJ2-1; D is possibly TRBD2 (5 bases). Germline V gives CDR1 SGHAT, CDR2 FQNNGV. V dropped 5 bases and J dropped 10 bases, with 12 bases sitting between them. CDR3 length: 12 residues.

This clonotype was picked up many times. This rearrangement joins TRBV12-3 or TRBV12-4 to TRBJ2-5; 8 nucleotides line up with TRBD1. With V trimmed by 8 bases and J by 3 bases, 5 bases remained unmatched. The CDR3 runs 13 residues. Written as DNA, the CDR3 is TGTGCCAGCCGACAGGGGTCCAAAGAGACCCAGTACTTC. This encodes CASRQGSKETQYF.

This clonotype occurred a few times. The rearrangement joins TRBV7-9 to TRBJ1-2, with 7 bases matching TRBD1. This CDR3 contains 13 residues. CDR1 is SEHNR, CDR2 FQNEAQ, per germline (reference sequence). Germline trimming cut 7 bases from V and 0 bases from J; bases unmatched to any gene: 2. The CDR3 DNA sequence: TGTGCCAGCACAGGGGGGTCTAACTATGGCTACACCTTC. Residues: CASTGGSNYGYTF. Together with reference TRBV7-9 and TRBJ1-2, the CDR3 gives the full variable domain: DTGVSQNPRHKITKRGQNVTFRCDPISEHNRLYWYRQTLGQGPEFLTYFQNEAQLEKSRLLSDRFSAERPKGSFSTLEIQRTEQGDSAMYLCASTGGSNYGYTFGSGTRLTVV.

The J gene is TRBJ1-1, the V gene TRBV3-1; D unresolved. The CDR3 is 12 amino acids. In germline, CDR1 is LGHDT, CDR2 YNNKEL (reference sequence). The V gene lost 1 base and the J gene lost 10 bases, with 10 bases spanning the gap. CDR3 nucleotide sequence: TGTGCCAGCAGCCAAGGGGCGGGAGGAGCTTTCTTT. Its translation is CASSQGAGGAFF.

This clonotype was seen ten or more times. The CDR3 region is CASSFFFGGRQSNEQFF. For the CDR3, the DNA is TGTGCCAGCAGCTTTTTTTTTGGGGGGCGGCAAAGCAATGAGCAGTTCTTC. The V call is TRBV7-8, the J call TRBJ2-1, with D perhaps TRBD1 or TRBD2 (6 bases each). Trimming removed 3 bases from V and 6 bases from J, with 21 bases in between. Per germline, CDR1 SGHVS and CDR2 FQNEAQ. The length of the CDR3 is 17 residues. Looking up the rest from reference TRBV7-8 and TRBJ2-1 gives the full variable domain: GAGVSQSPRYKVAKRGQDVALRCDPISGHVSLFWYQQALGQGPEFLTYFQNEAQLDKSGLPSDRFFAERPEGSVSTLKIQRTQQEDSAVYLCASSFFFGGRQSNEQFFGPGTRLTVL.

This clonotype was recorded many times. The rearrangement links TRBV5-1 to TRBJ2-5; the D gene is possibly TRBD1 (6 bases). Germline assignment: CDR1 SGHRS and CDR2 YFSETQ. CDR3 length equals 13 residues. V was pared by 1 base and J by 3 bases, with 7 bases between. CDR3 in amino acids: CASSLWTEETQYF. Here the CDR3 DNA reads TGCGCCAGCAGCTTGTGGACAGAAGAGACCCAGTACTTC. Drawing the rest from reference TRBV5-1 and TRBJ2-5, the complete variable domain is KAGVTQTPRYLIKTRGQQVTLSCSPISGHRSVSWYQQTPGQGLQFLFEYFSETQRNKGNFPGRFSGRQFSNSRSEMNVSTLELGDSALYLCASSLWTEETQYFGPGTRLLVL.

This chain connects TRBV2 to TRBJ2-2, with D perhaps matching TRBD2 (5 bases). Germline CDR1 SNHLY, CDR2 FYNNEI. V lost 8 bases, J lost 5 bases, and 15 bases lay in between. The CDR3 has 14 residues. CDR3 in amino acids: CASAGLADTGELFF. In DNA form, the CDR3 reads TGTGCCAGCGCCGGGCTAGCAGATACCGGGGAGCTGTTTTTT. Supplemented by reference TRBV2 and TRBJ2-2, the full variable domain reads EPEVTQTPSHQVTQMGQEVILRCVPISNHLYFYWYRQILGQKVEFLVSFYNNEISEKSEIFDDQFSVERPDGSNFTLKIRSTKLEDSAMYFCASAGLADTGELFFGEGSRLTVL.